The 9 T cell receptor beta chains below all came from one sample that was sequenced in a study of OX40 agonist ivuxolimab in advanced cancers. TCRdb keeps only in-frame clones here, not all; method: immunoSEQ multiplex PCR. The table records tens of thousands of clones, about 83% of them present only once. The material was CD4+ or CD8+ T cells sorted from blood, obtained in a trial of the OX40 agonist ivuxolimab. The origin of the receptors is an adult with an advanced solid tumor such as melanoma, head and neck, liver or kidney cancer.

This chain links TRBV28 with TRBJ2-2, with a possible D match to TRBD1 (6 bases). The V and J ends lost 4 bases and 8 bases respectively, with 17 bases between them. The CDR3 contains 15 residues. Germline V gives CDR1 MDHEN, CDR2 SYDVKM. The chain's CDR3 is CASSSRTEWSGELFF. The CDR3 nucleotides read TGTGCCAGCAGTTCCCGGACAGAATGGAGTGGGGAGCTGTTTTTT.

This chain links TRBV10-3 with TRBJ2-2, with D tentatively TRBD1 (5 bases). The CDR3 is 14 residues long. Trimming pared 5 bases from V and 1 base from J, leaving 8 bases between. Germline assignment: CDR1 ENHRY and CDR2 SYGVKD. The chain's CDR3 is CAISLQENTGELFF. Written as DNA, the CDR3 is TGTGCCATCAGTCTACAGGAGAACACCGGGGAGCTGTTTTTT.

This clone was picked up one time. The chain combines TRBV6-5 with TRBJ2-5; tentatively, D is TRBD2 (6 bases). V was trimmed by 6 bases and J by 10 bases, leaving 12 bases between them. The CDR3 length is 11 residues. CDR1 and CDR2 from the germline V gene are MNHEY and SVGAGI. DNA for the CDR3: TGTGCCAGCAGATCCGGGGGAATCCAGTACTTC. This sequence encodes CASRSGGIQYF.

The CDR3 DNA is TGCGCCAGCAGCCAAGGTCTAGCGGGATTAACCGGGGAGCTGTTTTTT. It translates to CASSQGLAGLTGELFF. The chain recombines TRBV4-1 with TRBJ2-2, with 9 positions matching TRBD2. The V gene's germline CDR1 is MGHRA and CDR2 YSYEKL. CDR3 length: 16 amino acids. J gave up 5 bases and V 1 base, and 5 bases lay outside the gene matches.

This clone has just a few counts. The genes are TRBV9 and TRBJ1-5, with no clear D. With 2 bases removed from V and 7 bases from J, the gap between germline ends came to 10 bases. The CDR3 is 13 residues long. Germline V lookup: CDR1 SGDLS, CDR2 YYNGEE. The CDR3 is CASSVGVLQPQHF. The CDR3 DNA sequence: TGTGCCAGCAGCGTCGGGGTACTACAGCCCCAGCATTTT.

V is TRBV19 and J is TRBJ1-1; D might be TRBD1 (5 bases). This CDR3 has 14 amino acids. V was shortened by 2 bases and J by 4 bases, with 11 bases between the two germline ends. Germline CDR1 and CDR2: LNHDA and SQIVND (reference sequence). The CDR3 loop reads CASSISGAFTEAFF. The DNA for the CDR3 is TGTGCCAGTAGTATAAGTGGGGCATTCACTGAAGCTTTCTTT.

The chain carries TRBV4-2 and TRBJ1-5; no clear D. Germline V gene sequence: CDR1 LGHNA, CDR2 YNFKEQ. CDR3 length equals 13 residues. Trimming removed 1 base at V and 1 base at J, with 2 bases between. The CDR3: CASSQVSNQPQHF. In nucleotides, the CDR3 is TGTGCCAGCAGCCAAGTGAGCAATCAGCCCCAGCATTTT.

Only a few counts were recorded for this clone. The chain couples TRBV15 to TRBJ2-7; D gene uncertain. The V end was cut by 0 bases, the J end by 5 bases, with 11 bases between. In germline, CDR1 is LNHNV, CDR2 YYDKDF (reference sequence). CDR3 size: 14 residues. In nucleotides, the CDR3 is TGTGCCACCAGCAGAGAGAGTAGCCCCCACGAGCAGTACTTC. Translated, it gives CATSRESSPHEQYF.

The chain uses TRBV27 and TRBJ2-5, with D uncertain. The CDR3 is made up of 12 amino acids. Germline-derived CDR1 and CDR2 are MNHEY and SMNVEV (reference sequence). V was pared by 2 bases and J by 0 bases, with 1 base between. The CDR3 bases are TGTGCCAGCAGTTTAGACCAAGAGACCCAGTACTTC. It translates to CASSLDQETQYF.